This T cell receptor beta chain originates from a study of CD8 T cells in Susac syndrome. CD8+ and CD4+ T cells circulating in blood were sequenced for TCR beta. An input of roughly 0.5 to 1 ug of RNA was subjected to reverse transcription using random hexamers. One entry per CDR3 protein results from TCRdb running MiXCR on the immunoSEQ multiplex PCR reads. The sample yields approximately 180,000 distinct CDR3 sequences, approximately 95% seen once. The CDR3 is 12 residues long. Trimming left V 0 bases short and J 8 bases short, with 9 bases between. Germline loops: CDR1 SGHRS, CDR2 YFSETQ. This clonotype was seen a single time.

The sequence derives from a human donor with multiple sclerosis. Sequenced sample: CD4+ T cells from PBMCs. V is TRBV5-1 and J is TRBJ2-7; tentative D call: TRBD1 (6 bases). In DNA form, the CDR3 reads TGCGCCAGCAGCTTGGATGGACAGCAGCAGTACTTC. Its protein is CASSLDGQQQYF.